One sample yielded the 17 T cell receptor beta chains listed below, sequenced in a study of blood T cell repertoires in COVID-19. The table came from immunoSEQ multiplex PCR; TCRdb's copy has only in-frame clones and leaves some out. This repertoire shows around 220,000 clones, 80% found once; its top ten account for approximately 5.4%. Sequenced: peripheral blood. These receptors came from a human donor in a cohort sampled during active COVID-19.

The chain links TRBV28 to TRBJ2-5; D is uncertain. Trimming cost V 6 bases and J 5 bases, with 10 bases left between them. Germline V lookup: CDR1 MDHEN, CDR2 SYDVKM. This CDR3 has 12 amino acids. CDR3 residues: CASSLLRETQYF. CDR3 in DNA: TGTGCCAGCAGCTTGTTGCGGGAGACCCAGTACTTC.

This sequence joins TRBV6-6 and TRBJ1-2; no clear D. V dropped 1 base and J dropped 3 bases, with 15 bases sitting between them. The CDR3 runs to 16 residues. CDR1 and CDR2 from the germline V gene are MNHNY and SVGAGI (reference sequence). CDR3 DNA sequence: TGTGCCAGCAGTTACTTGCAGCAGGCCGTAGACTATGGCTACACCTTC. Protein sequence: CASSYLQQAVDYGYTF.

The chain uses TRBV4-1 and TRBJ1-2; the D is unclear. V was pared by 1 base and J by 4 bases, with 10 bases between. This CDR3 has 14 amino acids. Germline V lookup: CDR1 MGHRA, CDR2 YSYEKL. In DNA form, the CDR3 reads TGCGCCAGCAGCCAAGGAGGGATCCCCTATGGCTACACCTTC. Translation gives CASSQGGIPYGYTF.

In its sample, this clone was seen a few times. The V gene is TRBV3-1 (or the pseudogene TRBV3-2), the J gene TRBJ2-7, with TRBD1 matching 8 bases. CDR1 is LGHDT, CDR2 YNNKEL, per germline (reference sequence). J lost 3 bases, V lost 4 bases, and 8 bases had no gene match. CDR3 length equals 15 residues. CDR3 DNA: TGTGCCAGCAGCCCGGGGACAGGACCCCTCTACGAGCAGTACTTC. This gives the protein CASSPGTGPLYEQYF.

The chain uses TRBV12-3 or TRBV12-4 and TRBJ1-2; D is undetermined. This CDR3 is 13 amino acids long. V gave up 3 bases and J gave up 4 bases, with 9 bases separating them. CDR3 loop: CASSFSGFYGYTF. The CDR3 DNA is TGTGCCAGCAGTTTCAGCGGATTCTATGGCTACACCTTC.

V and J are TRBV6-2 or TRBV6-3 and TRBJ2-1; tentatively, D is TRBD1 (5 bases). This CDR3 contains 15 residues. From germline, CDR1 is MNHEY and CDR2 SVGEGT. Trimming pared 2 bases from V and 3 bases from J, leaving 11 bases between. The CDR3 sequence: CASSYHQGIYNEQFF. The DNA for the CDR3 is TGTGCCAGCAGTTACCACCAGGGAATCTACAATGAGCAGTTCTTC.

The V and J genes are TRBV5-4 and TRBJ2-5; a possible D gene is TRBD2 (6 bases). The CDR3 is 17 residues long. Germline V gives CDR1 SGHNT, CDR2 YYREEE (reference sequence). Trimming pared 4 bases from V and 1 base from J, leaving 20 bases between. CDR3: CASSPTAGTSVQETQYF. The DNA for the CDR3 is TGTGCCAGCAGCCCCACGGCCGGGACTTCAGTCCAAGAGACCCAGTACTTC.

This sequence joins TRBV5-5 and TRBJ2-3; D remains ambiguous. Trimming cost V 3 bases and J 0 bases, with 8 bases left between them. Per germline, CDR1 SGHKS and CDR2 YYEKEE (reference sequence). The CDR3 is 14 residues long. CDR3 protein: CASSSSSSTDTQYF. CDR3 DNA sequence: TGTGCCAGCAGCTCGTCCTCTAGCACAGATACGCAGTATTTT.

The chain uses TRBV6-6 and TRBJ2-7, with 7 nucleotides matching TRBD2. Germline V CDR1 and CDR2: MNHNY, SVGAGI (reference sequence). The trim removed 4 bases at V and 0 bases at J, leaving 6 bases unmatched. There are 15 residues in the CDR3. The CDR3 bases are TGTGCCAGCAGTTCCTATAAGCGGGGCTCCTACGAGCAGTACTTC. It codes for CASSSYKRGSYEQYF.

V usage is TRBV28 and J usage is TRBJ1-6, with D possibly being TRBD1 (6 bases). The length of the CDR3 is 15 residues. Germline V gene data show CDR1 as MDHEN and CDR2 as SYDVKM. V was pared by 5 bases and J by 6 bases, with 14 bases between. The CDR3 DNA follows: TGTGCCAGCAGTCCAGGACAGTTAAGTAATTCACCCCTCCACTTT. It is translated as CASSPGQLSNSPLHF.

The V call is TRBV9, the J call TRBJ2-1; 12 nucleotides match TRBD1. The CDR3 has 16 amino acids. Unmatched junction bases numbered 10, after V lost 4 bases and J lost 8 bases. Germline lookup yields CDR1 SGDLS and CDR2 YYNGEE. The CDR3 DNA follows: TGTGCCAGCAGCCTAACCGGGACAGGGGGCGGGGATGAGCAGTTCTTC. Amino acid sequence: CASSLTGTGGGDEQFF.

The chain uses TRBV4-3 and TRBJ1-1; D uncertain. The CDR3 is 14 amino acids. The germline V and J ends were trimmed by 0 bases and 1 base, with 6 bases remaining between them. Germline CDR1 and CDR2: LGHNA and YSLEER. The CDR3 region is CASSQDSGNTEAFF. For the CDR3, the DNA is TGCGCCAGCAGCCAAGATTCGGGGAACACTGAAGCTTTCTTT.

The chain is built from TRBV6-6 and TRBJ1-4, with D uncertain. CDR1 is MNHNY, CDR2 SVGAGI, per germline (reference sequence). V lost 1 base and J 4 bases, leaving 7 bases between the germline ends. This CDR3 is 14 amino acids long. The CDR3, as DNA: TGTGCCAGCAGTTACTTACAGATTAATGAAAAACTGTTTTTT. Protein product: CASSYLQINEKLFF.

This chain uses TRBV29-1 with TRBJ2-1, with D maybe TRBD1 (6 bases). The CDR3 is 12 residues long. V was pared by 6 bases and J by 5 bases, with 11 bases between. Germline CDR1 is SQVTM and CDR2 is ANQGSEA. CDR3 nucleotides: TGCAGCGTAGGGGACATGCACAATGAGCAGTTCTTC. This codes for CSVGDMHNEQFF.

In this sample, this clone turned up once. This chain uses TRBV4-1 with TRBJ1-1; 7 bases fit TRBD1. The CDR3 has 16 residues. V lost 4 bases, J lost 2 bases, and 10 bases stayed unmatched. Per the germline V gene, CDR1 is MGHRA and CDR2 is YSYEKL. Written as DNA, the CDR3 is TGCGCCAGCAGCCGGCCAGTGACAGGGAGAAACACTGAAGCTTTCTTT. Its protein product is CASSRPVTGRNTEAFF.

The CDR3 loop reads CASSMGQGARGANVLTF. The CDR3 DNA sequence: TGTGCCAGTAGTATGGGACAGGGGGCGCGCGGGGCCAACGTCCTGACTTTC. The chain carries TRBV19 and TRBJ2-6; TRBD1 matches 12 bases. This CDR3 region has 17 residues. CDR1 is LNHDA and CDR2 is SQIVND in the germline V gene (reference sequence). The ends lost 3 bases at V and 4 bases at J; junction bases unmatched: 4.

The chain combines TRBV28 with TRBJ1-3, with 7 bases lining up with TRBD1. Germline V lookup: CDR1 MDHEN, CDR2 SYDVKM. Trimming removed 3 bases from V and 0 bases from J; junction bases left unmatched: 17. The CDR3 is made up of 20 amino acids. CDR3 in amino acids: CASSFPLGSGQSFSGNTIYF. CDR3 bases: TGTGCCAGCAGTTTCCCCCTGGGGTCGGGACAGAGCTTCTCTGGAAACACCATATATTTT.